The rows below give T cell receptor beta chains drawn from one sample of a study of T cell responses to AZD1222 COVID-19 vaccine. This table comes from immunoSEQ multiplex PCR, and its TCRdb copy is limited to in-frame clones, with some not included. Of 200,000 to 250,000 clones in the sample, about 92% were seen once. The specimen comprised peripheral blood, sampled on day 0 of MenACWY control vaccination. The receptor set was obtained from an adult in good health. Both conserved end residues are part of each CDR3. A D gene is named only where the DNA matches it firmly. Rows give clone size only sometimes, using once, few, many, or a class for an expanded clone.

NA	TRBV5-1	NA	TRBJ1-2	TGCGCCAGCAGCTTGAGGCAGGGGAAGGATTACACCTTC	CASSLRQGKDYTF
NA	TRBV5-3	once	TRBJ1-6	TGTGCCAGAAGCTGTAGATCCTCCTATAATTCACCCCTCCACTTT	CARSCRSSYNSPLHF
NA	TRBV3-1/TRBV3-2	NA	TRBJ2-5	TGTGCCAGCAGAGCTGACTCAGGGATGAAGACCCAGTACTTC	CASRADSGMKTQYF
NA	TRBV12-3/TRBV12-4	NA	TRBJ1-2	TGTGCCAGCAGTGCGCAGGTTCATGGCTACACCTTC	CASSAQVHGYTF
NA	TRBV11-2	NA	TRBJ1-2	TGTGCCAGCAGCTCGACGGGTTACTATGGCTACACCTTC	CASSSTGYYGYTF
NA	TRBV10-1	once	TRBJ2-1	TGCGCCAGCTCCCGGCCAGGGGGGTTCAATGAGCAGTTCTTC	CASSRPGGFNEQFF
NA	TRBV9	NA	TRBJ2-3	TGTGCCAGCAGCACGGGGGCGGCAGATACGCAGTATTTT	CASSTGAADTQYF
NA	TRBV19	NA	TRBJ1-5	TGTGCCAGTACTTTCTACGGGAATCAGCCCCAGCATTTT	CASTFYGNQPQHF
NA	TRBV30	NA	TRBJ2-3	TGTGCCTGGAGTGTGTCGGTTGTAGGCACAGATACGCAGTATTTT	CAWSVSVVGTDTQYF
TRBD1	TRBV24-1	NA	TRBJ1-1	TGTGCCACCAGGCAGGGGGCTGAAGCTTTCTTT	CATRQGAEAFF
TRBD1	TRBV30	once	TRBJ1-1	TGTGCCTGGAATACAGGGGTGGGTACTGAAGCTTTCTTT	CAWNTGVGTEAFF
TRBD1	TRBV30	NA	TRBJ1-5	TGTGCCTGGAGTGTAGGCGGACAGGGCAATCAGCCCCAGCATTTT	CAWSVGGQGNQPQHF
TRBD1	TRBV18	NA	TRBJ1-1	TGTGCCAGCTCGCGTCAACAGGGGGACACTGAAGCTTTCTTT	CASSRQQGDTEAFF
NA	TRBV10-1	once	TRBJ1-2	TGCGCCAGCAGTCCTCAGGGATCCTATGGCTACACCTTC	CASSPQGSYGYTF
NA	TRBV6-5	once	TRBJ1-1	TGTGCCAGCAGTTACGAGGCCCCTCGGGGCACTGAAGCTTTCTTT	CASSYEAPRGTEAFF